This is a list of T cell receptor beta chains from one sample in a study of PD-1 blockade in mismatch repair-deficient tumors. Generated by immunoSEQ multiplex PCR, the TCRdb table keeps only in-frame clones and is missing some. The sample yields 40,000 to 60,000 clones, approximately 80% seen once. The sample was PBMCs, taken before pembrolizumab treatment. The receptors were gathered from an adult with mismatch repair-deficient cancer. The CDR3 runs from the conserved cysteine through the conserved F or W.

TRBV28	15	CASSRSGSSYNEQFF
TRBV6-6	15	CASSYMAGPNEKLFF
TRBV11-3	16	CASSPERAKLYSPLHF
TRBV5-1	20	CASSFLQGVAGGLELYEQYF
TRBV13	15	CASSWGQGAGETQYF
TRBV7-2	14	CATQGGATNEKLFF
TRBV19	15	CASSMGGSDYQPQHF
TRBV11-3	16	CASTSRTGTLSYEQYF
TRBV30	13	CAWSTDGGNTIYF
TRBV6-5	14	CASSPASWSYGYTF
TRBV20-1	10	CSAVRDTQYF
TRBV19	13	CASSTGDKGKLFF
TRBV7-2	12	CASSPGTYEQYF
TRBV7-8	15	CASSQTRGSYNEQFF
TRBV28	15	CASSLFKGAAGELFF
TRBV18	14	CASSSSPNTGELFF
TRBV5-1	13	CASSEVGRYEQYF
TRBV19	13	CASSTGAGNTIYF
TRBV13	13	CASSSRGIHEQYF
TRBV7-6	15	CASSFFGTSDNEQFF
TRBV6-1	17	CASRETGARGPNTEAFF
TRBV10-3	16	CAIRASGAGEVETQYF
TRBV6-5	15	CASSGAGSSYNEQFF
TRBV25-1	15	CASSELGGGSETQYF
TRBV9	16	CASSPPGGLGTGELFF
TRBV7-7	16	CASSPSGLAGLETQYF
TRBV9	11	CASSTHNEQFF
TRBV29-1	10	CSVQTNEQFF
TRBV10-3	13	CAINGQPTDTQYF
TRBV7-3	16	CASRDPGVAEHNEQFF
TRBV20-1	11	CSAWASYEQYF
TRBV9	16	CASSVVERVNTGELFF
TRBV19	16	CASSEPSGKTKNIQYF
TRBV10-2	19	CASSGYSGTSGRWVYEQYF
TRBV6-1	11	CASSDTYGYTF
TRBV6-5	13	CASSFDINTEAFF
TRBV14	15	CASRLAGGPSYEQYF
TRBV5-6	13	CASSTSTFYGYTF
TRBV15	15	CATSRSKQGGTEAFF
TRBV7-9	15	CASSPGDQQNEKLFF
TRBV27	18	CASSLSWLVSARGSGYTF
TRBV28	15	CASSLAQDTYNEQFF
TRBV2	12	CASSRTRNEQFF
TRBV2	14	CASSESRSDQPQHF
TRBV27	14	CASSFEDGTDTQYF
TRBV18	17	CASSPLASSGPKDTQYF
TRBV6-6	13	CASSTGENQPQHF
TRBV19	13	CASSNPNTGELFF